The present TCR beta chain was sequenced within a study of cytomegalovirus exposure and HLA in healthy donors. Whole-study findings and limits: In a later analysis, approximately 15,000 TCR beta sequences were associated with HLA alleles at 0.05 false discovery rate. Reported performance of the classifier showed diagnosis of cytomegalovirus status with high specificity and sensitivity.

The J segment lost 5 bases and the V segment lost 1 base, leaving 1 base of the junction unmatched. Germline CDR1 SQVTM, CDR2 ANQGSEA. The CDR3 length is 14 residues. A few counts support this clone. Its antigen remains unidentified. In the PCR, 60 Vbeta and 13 Jbeta primers were used. Here immunoSEQ multiplex PCR was the method, and the copy in TCRdb shows in-frame clones only, minus some. This sample yields 100,000 to 150,000 clones, of which 10% are seen a single time; about 4.6% belongs to the top ten. Sequencing input: PBMCs. The chain combines TRBV29-1 with TRBJ2-1; TRBD2 matches at 11 bases. This TCR was recovered from a woman aged 18-29 years in good health and CMV-seropositive. CDR3 sequence reads: CSVEGLAGNNEQFF. In DNA form, the CDR3 reads TGCAGCGTTGAAGGACTAGCGGGGAACAATGAGCAGTTCTTC.